This T cell receptor beta chain appears in the sequencing data of a study of human T cells and chemical hapten exposure. This clonotype was recorded at least ten times. This sample's time point: patch test 1, 2 weeks after DPC sensitization. Treatment reported: therapeutic diphenylcyclopropenone sensitization with weekly scalp DPC. This CDR3 is 17 amino acids long. The germline V gene has CDR1 GTSNPN and CDR2 SVGIG (reference sequence). Trimming took 4 bases from V and 0 from J, leaving 18 bases between them. MiXCR, applied by TCRdb to the RACE reads, yields one record per CDR3 protein. Altogether approximately 100,000 distinct CDR3 sequences are present, 8% to 13% being singletons, with the ten largest covering around 3.5%.

This specimen consisted of whole blood, obtained in connection with sensitization to the hapten diphenylcyclopropenone (DPC). This TCR was recovered from a middle-aged woman with alopecia areata. Some clones in this sample may be carry-over from other donors' samples. The V and J genes are TRBV30 and TRBJ2-2; D ambiguous. CDR3 coding DNA: TGTGCCTGGATCCCAAGGTCCATGGATACGAACACCGGGGAGCTGTTTTTT. Protein product: CAWIPRSMDTNTGELFF.